This entry lists 15 T cell receptor beta chains sequenced from one sample in a study of identical twins. MiXCR, applied by TCRdb to the 5' RACE reads, yields one record per CDR3 protein. The sample records 400,000 to 500,000 distinct CDR3 sequences, roughly an eighth being singletons. This same sample was also taken into another study, of yellow fever vaccine responses in identical twins.

The sequencing sample was made of CD4+ T cells sorted from blood. The receptors stem from a woman aged 18-29 years in good health.

The chain recombines TRBV12-3 or TRBV12-4 with TRBJ2-5; 9 bases map to TRBD1. CDR3 length: 16 residues. J lost 4 bases, V lost 6 bases, and 12 bases had no gene match. The CDR3 loop reads CASSSGRTGEGETQYF. DNA for the CDR3: TGTGCCAGCAGCTCAGGACGGACAGGGGAGGGAGAGACCCAGTACTTC.

This chain uses TRBV7-2 with TRBJ2-5; 13 positions agree with TRBD2. This CDR3 is built from 16 residues. V shed 7 bases and J 5 bases; nucleotides not matched to a gene: 10. CDR1 SGHTA and CDR2 FQGNSA come from the germline V gene. The CDR3, as DNA: TGTGCCAGCACCTCCCGGACTAGCGGGGGACGGGAGACCCAGTACTTC. As protein: CASTSRTSGGRETQYF.

This clonotype was detected ten times or more. The chain's CDR3 is CASSYSPRVSGNTEAFF. Written as DNA, the CDR3 is TGTGCCAGCAGTTACTCTCCCCGAGTGTCGGGGAACACTGAAGCTTTCTTT. The V call is TRBV6-5, the J call TRBJ1-1; D is unclear. Germline loops: CDR1 MNHEY, CDR2 SVGAGI. The CDR3 loop spans 17 amino acids. V was cut by 0 bases and J by 1 base, with 15 bases left in between.

This clonotype was detected only a few times. The chain is built from TRBV10-3 and TRBJ1-3, with unresolved D. CDR3 length: 14 amino acids. V was shortened by 0 bases and J by 2 bases, with 5 bases between the two germline ends. Germline lookup yields CDR1 ENHRY and CDR2 SYGVKD. CDR3 bases: TGTGCCATCAGTGAGTCGTTCACTGGAAACACCATATATTTT. Its protein is CAISESFTGNTIYF.

In this sample, this clonotype turned up many times. The V and J genes are TRBV4-3 and TRBJ2-1; no firm D call. V was trimmed by 0 bases and J by 2 bases, leaving 8 bases between them. The CDR3 spans 15 residues. From germline, CDR1 is LGHNA and CDR2 YSLEER. The CDR3 spells CASSQDHNPYNEQFF. The CDR3 DNA reads TGCGCCAGCAGCCAAGATCACAACCCCTACAATGAGCAGTTCTTC.

The chain uses TRBV9 and TRBJ2-3, with 13 bases lining up with TRBD2. The germline gives CDR1 SGDLS, CDR2 YYNGEE. The CDR3 covers 17 residues. Losses at the gene ends were 4 bases for V and 7 bases for J; bases not matched to a gene: 12. CDR3 sequence (DNA): TGTGCCAGCAGCATAGGGGGACTAGCGGGGATCCAGAATACGCAGTATTTT. Encoded protein: CASSIGGLAGIQNTQYF.

V gene TRBV20-1 combines with J gene TRBJ2-2; TRBD2 matches at 14 bases. CDR3 length: 20 residues. After removal of 2 bases from V and 6 bases from J, the junction contained 17 bases not matched to a gene. Germline-derived CDR1 and CDR2 are DFQATT and SNEGSKA (reference sequence). The CDR3: CSARLSGTSGSFITSGELFF. In DNA form, the CDR3 reads TGCAGTGCTAGATTGAGCGGGACTAGCGGGAGCTTTATCACATCCGGGGAGCTGTTTTTT.

This clonotype has only a few counts. The chain couples TRBV6-1 to TRBJ2-5; possibly TRBD2 for D (6 bases). Trimming left V 7 bases short and J 9 bases short, with 15 bases between. The germline V gene has CDR1 MNHNS and CDR2 SASEGT. The CDR3 covers 12 residues. The CDR3: CASTLMGGSQYF. CDR3 nucleotides: TGTGCCAGCACCCTGATGGGGGGATCCCAGTACTTC.

This clonotype was detected only a few times. The rearrangement links TRBV5-1 to TRBJ2-3; TRBD2 matches at 9 bases. J gave up 3 bases and V 3 bases, and 5 bases lay outside the gene matches. The CDR3 runs to 15 residues. CDR1 and CDR2 (germline): SGHRS, YFSETQ. CDR3 DNA: TGCGCCAGCAGCTCTACGACTAGCGGAACAGATACGCAGTATTTT. Amino acid sequence: CASSSTTSGTDTQYF.

The V gene is TRBV5-1, the J gene TRBJ2-7, with 7 bases fitting TRBD1. The trim removed 2 bases at V and 4 bases at J, leaving 9 bases unmatched. The germline V gene encodes CDR1 SGHRS and CDR2 YFSETQ. The CDR3 spans 15 residues. In nucleotides, the CDR3 is TGCGCCAGCAGCTTTTCCGGGACAGCTAATTACGAGCAGTACTTC. Translating gives CASSFSGTANYEQYF.

This sequence joins TRBV29-1 and TRBJ2-7; 8 bases map to TRBD1. V shed 7 bases, J shed 3 bases, and the junction held 8 bases outside the gene matches. CDR1 SQVTM and CDR2 ANQGSEA come from the germline V gene. The CDR3 has 13 amino acids. CDR3 bases: TGCAGCGCCCAAGGAGGACAGGGCTACGAGCAGTACTTC. Encoded protein: CSAQGGQGYEQYF.

This clonotype was counted a few times. The chain employs TRBV12-5 and TRBJ2-3; 7 nucleotides line up with TRBD1. CDR1 and CDR2 (germline): LGHNT, FRNRAP. The V segment lost 4 bases and the J segment 2 bases; nucleotides outside the gene matches: 6. This CDR3 region has 15 residues. The CDR3, as DNA: TGTGCTAGTGGTTCAGGACAGGCTTTCACAGATACGCAGTATTTT. It codes for CASGSGQAFTDTQYF.

This clonotype has just a few counts. This sequence joins TRBV24-1 and TRBJ2-1; 14 nucleotides align to TRBD2. Per germline, CDR1 KGHDR and CDR2 SFDVKD. This CDR3 is 15 amino acids long. The junction had 3 bases not matched to a gene; V was cut back by 4 bases and J by 8 bases. In DNA form, the CDR3 reads TGTGCCACCAGTGACTTGACTAGCGGGGGGGATGAGCAGTTCTTC. Translated, it gives CATSDLTSGGDEQFF.

This rearrangement joins TRBV12-3 or TRBV12-4 to TRBJ2-1; 7 nucleotides match TRBD2. V shed 4 bases and J 0 bases; nucleotides not matched to a gene: 12. This CDR3 spans 18 amino acids. CDR3 nucleotides: TGTGCCAGCAGTTACTGGGGAGGGCGGCGGAGCTCCTACAATGAGCAGTTCTTC. Protein product: CASSYWGGRRSSYNEQFF.

This clonotype was observed a handful of times. This chain uses TRBV11-2 with TRBJ2-7, with 7 bases fitting TRBD2. Per germline, CDR1 SGHAT and CDR2 FQNNGV. This CDR3 has 14 residues. The J segment lost 5 bases and the V segment lost 5 bases, leaving 9 bases of the junction unmatched. The CDR3 DNA sequence: TGTGCCAGCAGCCCCGGGAGGAGATCCGACGAGCAGTACTTC. This translates into CASSPGRRSDEQYF.